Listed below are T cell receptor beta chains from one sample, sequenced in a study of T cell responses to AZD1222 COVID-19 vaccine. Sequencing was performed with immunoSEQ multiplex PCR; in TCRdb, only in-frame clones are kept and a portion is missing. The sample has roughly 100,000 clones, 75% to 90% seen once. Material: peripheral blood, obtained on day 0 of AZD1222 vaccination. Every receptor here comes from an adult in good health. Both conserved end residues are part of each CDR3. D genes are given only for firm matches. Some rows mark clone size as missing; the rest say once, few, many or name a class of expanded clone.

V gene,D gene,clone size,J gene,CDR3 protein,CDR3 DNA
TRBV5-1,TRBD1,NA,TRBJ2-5,CASSLPDRRETQYF,TGCGCCAGCAGCTTGCCGGACAGGAGAGAGACCCAGTACTTC
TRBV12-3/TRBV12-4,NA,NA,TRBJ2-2,CASSPGPGGELFF,TGTGCCAGCAGCCCGGGGCCGGGCGGGGAGCTGTTTTTT
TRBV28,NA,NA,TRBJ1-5,CASSLTLSQPQHF,TGTGCCAGCAGTTTAACTCTAAGCCAGCCCCAGCATTTT
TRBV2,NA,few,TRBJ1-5,CASATISNQPQHF,TGTGCCAGCGCTACAATTAGCAATCAGCCCCAGCATTTT
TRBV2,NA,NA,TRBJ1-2,CASSGEGTAVGYTF,TGTGCCAGCAGTGGAGAGGGTACGGCGGTCGGCTACACCTTC
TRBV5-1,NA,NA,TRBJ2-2,CASSATGELFF,TGCGCCAGCAGCGCAACCGGGGAGCTGTTTTTT
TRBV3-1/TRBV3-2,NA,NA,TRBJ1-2,CASSQGNNLYGYTF,TGTGCCAGCAGCCAGGGCAACAACCTCTATGGCTACACCTTC
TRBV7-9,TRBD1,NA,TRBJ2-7,CASSFGQGASEQYF,TGTGCCAGCAGCTTCGGGCAGGGGGCGAGCGAGCAGTACTTC
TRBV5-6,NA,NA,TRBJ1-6,CASTKQYNSPLHF,TGTGCCAGCACGAAACAGTATAATTCACCCCTCCACTTT
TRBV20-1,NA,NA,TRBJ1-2,CSASEDGYTF,TGCAGTGCTAGTGAGGATGGCTACACCTTC